Detailed here is one TCR beta chain. Its specificity is not known. CDR1 and CDR2 from the germline V gene are SNHLY and FYNNEI. Between the trimmed V and J ends, which lost 3 bases and 3 bases, there was a span of 9 bases. The CDR3 contains 14 residues. The data were obtained in a study of cytomegalovirus exposure and HLA in healthy donors. The study's findings and limits: Association of fewer than 20,000 TCR beta sequences with HLA alleles was found at 0.05 false discovery rate in a later analysis. In a later analysis, TCR association rates varied by HLA locus: DRB1 most, HLA-C fewest. Within an earlier analysis, most TCR beta V segments proved productive either about 87% or about 30% of the time.

PCR was performed using 60 Vbeta and 13 Jbeta primers. Sequencing was performed with immunoSEQ multiplex PCR; in TCRdb, only in-frame clones are kept and a portion is missing. The sample includes about 160,000 clones, around 75% seen only once; the top ten take around 3.2%. The source of this sequence is a human donor in good health. Input material: PBMCs. The rearrangement uses TRBV2 and TRBJ1-5, with D unresolved. In nucleotides, the CDR3 is TGTGCCAGCAGTGAGTCCGTCCCCAATCAGCCCCAGCATTTT. Amino acids: CASSESVPNQPQHF.